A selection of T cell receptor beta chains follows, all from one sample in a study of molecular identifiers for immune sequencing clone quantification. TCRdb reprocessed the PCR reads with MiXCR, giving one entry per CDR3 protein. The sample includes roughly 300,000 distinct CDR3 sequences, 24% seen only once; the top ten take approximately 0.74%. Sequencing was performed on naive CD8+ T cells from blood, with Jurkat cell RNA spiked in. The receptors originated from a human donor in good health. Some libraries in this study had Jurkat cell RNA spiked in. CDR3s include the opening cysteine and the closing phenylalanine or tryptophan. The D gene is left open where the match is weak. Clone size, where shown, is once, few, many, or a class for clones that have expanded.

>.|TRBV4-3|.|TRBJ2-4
TGCGCCAGCAGCCAAGATAATCAGAGAAGGTACCGGAGCGGCATTCAGTACTTC
CASSQDNQRRYRSGIQYF
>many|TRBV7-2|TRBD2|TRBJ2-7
TGTGCCAGCAGCTCACTAGCGGGGGGTGCCTACGAGCAGTACTTC
CASSSLAGGAYEQYF
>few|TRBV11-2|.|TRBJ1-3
TGTGCCAGCAGGAACCGGGACTCAAGTAGGCCTGGAAACACCATATATTTT
CASRNRDSSRPGNTIYF
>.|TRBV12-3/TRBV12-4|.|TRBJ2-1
TGTGCCAGCAGTTTTCAGGTATTCAATGAGCAGTTCTTC
CASSFQVFNEQFF
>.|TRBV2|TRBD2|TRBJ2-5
TGTGCCAGCGCCCCCCTAGCGGGAGAATACCAAGAGACCCAGCACTTC
CASAPLAGEYQETQHF
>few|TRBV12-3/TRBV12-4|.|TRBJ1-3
TGTGCCAGCAGTCCTCATCCCTATAAAAACTCTGGAAACACCATATATTTT
CASSPHPYKNSGNTIYF
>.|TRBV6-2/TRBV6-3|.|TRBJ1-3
TGTGCCAGCAGTCCACGGACAAGCTCTGGAAACACCATATATTTT
CASSPRTSSGNTIYF
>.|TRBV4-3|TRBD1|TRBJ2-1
TGCGCCAGCAGCCCGGCGACCGGGACAGGGATCCCTAGCTCCTACAATGAGCAGTTCTTC
CASSPATGTGIPSSYNEQFF
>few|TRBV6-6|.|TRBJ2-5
TGTGCCAGCGAGTTGGAGACCCAGTACTTC
CASELETQYF
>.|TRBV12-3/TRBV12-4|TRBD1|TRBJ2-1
TGTGCCAGCGGTCCCGGGACAGGGTATTACAATGAGCAGTTCTTC
CASGPGTGYYNEQFF
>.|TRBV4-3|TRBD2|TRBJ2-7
TGCGCCAGCAGCCAATCGCGGGGGTATTCCTACGAGCAGTACTTC
CASSQSRGYSYEQYF
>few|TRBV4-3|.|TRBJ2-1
TGCGCCAGCAGCCAAGATTACGGGTCAAATGAGCAGTTCTTC
CASSQDYGSNEQFF
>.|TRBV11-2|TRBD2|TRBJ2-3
TGTGCCAGCAGCGGAACTAGCGGGCCCACAGATACGCAGTATTTT
CASSGTSGPTDTQYF
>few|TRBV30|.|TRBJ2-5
TGTGCCTGGAGTGTGTATCAAGAGACCCAGTACTTC
CAWSVYQETQYF
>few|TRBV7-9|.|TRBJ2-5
TGTGCCAGCAGCTCCCGTGGAGGGGTAGGGGAAGAGACCCAGTACTTC
CASSSRGGVGEETQYF
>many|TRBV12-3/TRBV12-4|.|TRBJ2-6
TGTGCCAGCAGTTCACACACAGGATACCTCTCTGGGGCCAACGTCCTGACTTTC
CASSSHTGYLSGANVLTF
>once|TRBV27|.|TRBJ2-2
TGTGCCGGCAGTAAGGGGAGTACCGGGGAGCTGTTTTTT
CAGSKGSTGELFF
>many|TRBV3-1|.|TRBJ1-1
TGTGCCAGCAGCCAAGGGGGGAACACTGAAGCTTTCTTT
CASSQGGNTEAFF
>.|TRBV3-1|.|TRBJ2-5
TGTGCCAGCAGCCAAGCAGGGATTGAGACCCAGTACTTC
CASSQAGIETQYF
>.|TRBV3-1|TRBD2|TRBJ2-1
TGTGCCAGCAGCCAAACTAGCGGGACTGAATACGATGAGCAGTTCTTC
CASSQTSGTEYDEQFF
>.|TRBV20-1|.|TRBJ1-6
TGCAGTGCTAGAGATCTTGACAGCCACTCCTATAATTCACCCCTCCACTTT
CSARDLDSHSYNSPLHF
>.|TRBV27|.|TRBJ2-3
TGTGCCAGCAGTTTATGTGGGGCTCCAGATACGCAGTATTTT
CASSLCGAPDTQYF
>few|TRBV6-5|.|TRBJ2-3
TGTGCCAGCAGTTCCCCGGTAGGGGAGGGCACAGATACGCAGTATTTT
CASSSPVGEGTDTQYF
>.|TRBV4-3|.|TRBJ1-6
TGCGCCAGCAGCCAGACCGGGAGTGCCTCCTATAATTCACCCCTCCACTTT
CASSQTGSASYNSPLHF
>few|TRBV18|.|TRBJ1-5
TGTGCCAGCTCACCACCGTTCTTGTGTCAGCCCCAGCATTTT
CASSPPFLCQPQHF
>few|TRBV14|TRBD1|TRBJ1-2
TGTGCCATCGGACAGGGGAACGGCTACACCTTC
CAIGQGNGYTF